This T cell receptor (beta chain) was identified in a study of cytomegalovirus exposure and HLA in healthy donors. General study results and limits: A few CMV-associated chains were confirmed in vitro to be specific for CMV antigens. Despite most TCR sequences being rare, some public TCRs occurred in many donors.

Points on this clone: Its specificity is unknown.

Generated by immunoSEQ multiplex PCR, the TCRdb table keeps only in-frame clones and is missing some. The data contain some 250,000 clones, around 85% of them seen just once; the ten biggest clones take up 1% to 1.5%. V lost 6 bases to trimming and J lost 4 bases, with 12 bases between them. The germline gives CDR1 MDHEN, CDR2 SYDVKM. The CDR3 runs to 13 residues. V gene TRBV28 combines with J gene TRBJ1-1; D call uncertain. Sequencing input: PBMCs. The sequence came from a woman in her thirties in good health and CMV-seropositive. The CDR3 DNA reads TGTGCCAGCAGAGAGCCCTTTAGCACTGAAGCTTTCTTT. Its translation: CASREPFSTEAFF.